Included here is one TCR beta chain sequence, with context. This specimen belongs to a study of T cell responses to AZD1222 COVID-19 vaccine. Libraries were prepared by immunoSEQ multiplex PCR; TCRdb keeps only in-frame clonotypes and omits some of them. The table includes approximately 140,000 clones, about nine tenths detected once. Trimming left V 0 bases short and J 5 bases short, with 5 bases between. This CDR3 is built from 13 residues. Per the germline V gene, CDR1 is SGDLS and CDR2 is YYNGEE. This TCR came from an adult who received the AZD1222 COVID-19 vaccine. The chain joins TRBV9 to TRBJ1-4; unclear D gene. Sample: peripheral blood, taken 28 days after the second AZD1222 dose. For the CDR3, the DNA is TGTGCCAGCAGCGTAGGACTGAATGAAAAACTGTTTTTT. This gives the protein CASSVGLNEKLFF.